Listed here are 6 T cell receptor beta chains from one sample, sequenced in a study of blood T cells in healthy people across ages. Primers used in a second PCR of roughly 7 to 11 cycles were a sample-barcoded 5' primer and a J-beta primer mix. TCRdb re-called the 5' RACE reads with MiXCR, one entry per CDR3 protein. This sample has around 990,000 distinct CDR3 sequences; roughly two fifths occur once, and the top ten carry around 12%. Sequences were obtained from blood. The source of these receptors is a man between 18 and 35 years old in good health.

Details on this clonotype: A clone one base away is much larger, so this may be a read error. The CDR3 is CASSLETGSTETQYF. In nucleotides, the CDR3 is TGCGCCAGCAGCTTGGAGACAGGTAGCACAGAGACGCAGTATTTT. V gene TRBV5-1 combines with J gene TRBJ2-3; a possible D gene is TRBD1 (6 bases). This CDR3 spans 15 amino acids. Germline V gene sequence: CDR1 SGHRS, CDR2 YFSETQ.

The rearrangement joins TRBV5-1 to TRBJ2-4; TRBD1 agrees at 9 bases. The CDR3 length is 13 residues. CDR1 and CDR2 (germline): SGHRS, YFSETQ. V trimming: 4 bases; J trimming: 13 bases; junction bases outside the gene matches: 9. The CDR3 sequence: CASSAGTGLEQYF. For the CDR3, the DNA is TGCGCCAGCAGCGCCGGGACAGGGCTCGAACAGTACTTC.

This clonotype was detected only a few times. The chain links TRBV7-2 to TRBJ2-3, with TRBD2 as a possible D gene (5 bases). This CDR3 has 16 amino acids. With 5 bases removed from V and 0 bases from J, the gap between germline ends came to 15 bases. Germline V gene lookup returns CDR1 SGHTA and CDR2 FQGNSA. In DNA form, the CDR3 reads TGTGCCAGCAGCCCTCAACTAGGGATCAGCACAGATACGCAGTATTTT. It is translated as CASSPQLGISTDTQYF.

Only a few counts were recorded for this clonotype. This sequence joins TRBV4-3 and TRBJ1-1; a weak D match, TRBD1 (6 bases). Germline V gene data show CDR1 as LGHNA and CDR2 as YSLEER. V gave up 0 bases and J gave up 1 base, with 12 bases separating them. This CDR3 contains 16 residues. The CDR3 loop reads CASSQDPAGANTEAFF. DNA of the CDR3: TGCGCCAGCAGCCAAGATCCCGCAGGGGCGAACACTGAAGCTTTCTTT.

This chain joins TRBV20-1 and TRBJ2-3, with D possibly being TRBD1 (5 bases). Per germline, CDR1 DFQATT and CDR2 SNEGSKA (reference sequence). V lost 2 bases, J lost 2 bases, and 17 bases lay in between. This CDR3 spans 16 amino acids. The CDR3 region has the DNA TGCAGTGCTAGACGAGGTTCAGGGCCAGTCACAGATACGCAGTATTTT. Its protein product is CSARRGSGPVTDTQYF.

This chain links TRBV3-1 with TRBJ1-1; D is unresolved. The CDR3 extends over 14 amino acids. Germline values: CDR1 LGHDT, CDR2 YNNKEL (reference sequence). Trimming cost V 0 bases and J 7 bases, with 12 bases left between them. DNA for the CDR3: TGTGCCAGCAGCCAAGAAACGGGGAGAGGTGAAGCTTTCTTT. Its protein is CASSQETGRGEAFF.